This TCR beta chain was retrieved from a study of T cells after yellow fever vaccination. Study background: Preparation of fractions with low cell numbers was performed using SMART-Seq v4 Ultra Low Input.

This clonotype has only a few counts. Its antigen is not known. Study results and caveats: Contamination by abundant bulk-population clonotypes could be present in FACS-sorted repertoires.

V was clipped by 5 bases and J by 4 bases; unmatched bases: 7. Germline V gives CDR1 SGHAT, CDR2 FQNNGV. The CDR3 length is 14 residues. 5'RACE template switching generated TCR cDNA, adding a universal primer site and UMIs. A single record per CDR3 protein comes from TCRdb applying MiXCR to the 5' RACE reads. The top ten hold roughly 17% of the sample, which has some 560,000 distinct CDR3 sequences, around a sixth seen once. The gene calls are TRBV11-2 and TRBJ2-5; 7 bases are shared with TRBD2. The TCR originated in a man between 18 and 35 years old who received the YFV17D yellow fever vaccine. This specimen was PBMCs, taken less than 6 days after the first yellow fever vaccination. In DNA form, the CDR3 reads TGTGCCAGCAGCATCCCGGGGGGTGGAGAGACCCAGTACTTC. Translating gives CASSIPGGGETQYF.